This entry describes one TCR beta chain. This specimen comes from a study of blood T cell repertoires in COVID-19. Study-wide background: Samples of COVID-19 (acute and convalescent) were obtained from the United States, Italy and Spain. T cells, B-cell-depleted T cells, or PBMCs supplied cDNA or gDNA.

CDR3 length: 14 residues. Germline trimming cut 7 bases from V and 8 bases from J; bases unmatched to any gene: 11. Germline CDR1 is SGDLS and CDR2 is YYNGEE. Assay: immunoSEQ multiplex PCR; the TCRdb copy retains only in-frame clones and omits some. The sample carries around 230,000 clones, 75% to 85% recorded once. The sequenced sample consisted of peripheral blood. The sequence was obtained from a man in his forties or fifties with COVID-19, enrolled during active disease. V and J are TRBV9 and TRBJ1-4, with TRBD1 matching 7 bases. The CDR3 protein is CASDPTGMGEKLFF. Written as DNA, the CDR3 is TGTGCCAGCGACCCGACAGGGATGGGGGAAAAACTGTTTTTT.